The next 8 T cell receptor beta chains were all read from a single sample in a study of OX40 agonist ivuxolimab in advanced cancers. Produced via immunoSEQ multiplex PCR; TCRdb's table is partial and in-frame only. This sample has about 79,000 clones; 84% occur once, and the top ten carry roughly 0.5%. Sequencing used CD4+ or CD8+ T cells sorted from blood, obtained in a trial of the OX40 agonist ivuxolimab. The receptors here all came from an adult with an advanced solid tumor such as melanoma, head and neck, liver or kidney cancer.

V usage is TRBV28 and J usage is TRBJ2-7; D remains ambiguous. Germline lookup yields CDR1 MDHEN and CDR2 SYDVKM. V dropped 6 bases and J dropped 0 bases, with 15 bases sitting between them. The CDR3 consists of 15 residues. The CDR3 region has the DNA TGTGCCAGCAGGCGCGACCAGGCCAGCTCCTACGAGCAGTACTTC. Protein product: CASRRDQASSYEQYF.

The CDR3 reads CASSTQGAARNTGELFF. CDR3 DNA: TGTGCCAGTAGCACCCAAGGAGCGGCGCGGAACACCGGGGAGCTGTTTTTT. V usage is TRBV19 and J usage is TRBJ2-2; D may be TRBD2 (5 bases). Looked up from germline, CDR1 is LNHDA and CDR2 is SQIVND (reference sequence). Deletions cut 6 bases from V and 1 base from J, with 18 bases between. This CDR3 comprises 17 residues.

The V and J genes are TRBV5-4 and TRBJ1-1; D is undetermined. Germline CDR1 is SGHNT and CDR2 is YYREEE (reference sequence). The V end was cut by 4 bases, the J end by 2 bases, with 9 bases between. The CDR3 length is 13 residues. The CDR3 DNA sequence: TGTGCCAGCAGCAACAGAGATAACACTGAAGCTTTCTTT. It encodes CASSNRDNTEAFF. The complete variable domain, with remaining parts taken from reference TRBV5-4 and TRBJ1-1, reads ETGVTQSPTHLIKTRGQQVTLRCSSQSGHNTVSWYQQALGQGPQFIFQYYREEENGRGNFPPRFSGLQFPNYSSELNVNALELDDSALYLCASSNRDNTEAFFGQGTRLTVV.

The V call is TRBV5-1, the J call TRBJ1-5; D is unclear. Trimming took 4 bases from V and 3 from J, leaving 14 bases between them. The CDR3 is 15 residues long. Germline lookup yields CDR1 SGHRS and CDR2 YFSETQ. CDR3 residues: CASSPVWGPNQPQHF. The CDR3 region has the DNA TGCGCCAGCAGCCCCGTCTGGGGTCCCAATCAGCCCCAGCATTTT.

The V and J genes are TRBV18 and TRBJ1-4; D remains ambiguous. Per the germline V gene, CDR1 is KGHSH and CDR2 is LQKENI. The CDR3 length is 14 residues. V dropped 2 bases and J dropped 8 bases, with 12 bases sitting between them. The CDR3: CASSPWQASEKLFF. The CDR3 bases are TGTGCCAGCTCACCATGGCAGGCAAGCGAAAAACTGTTTTTT.

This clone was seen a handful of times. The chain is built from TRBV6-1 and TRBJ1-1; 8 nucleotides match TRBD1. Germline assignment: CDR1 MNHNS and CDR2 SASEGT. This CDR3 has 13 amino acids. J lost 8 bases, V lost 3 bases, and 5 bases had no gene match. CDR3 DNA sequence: TGTGCCAGCAGTGACTTACGGGACAGGGAAGCTTTCTTT. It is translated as CASSDLRDREAFF.

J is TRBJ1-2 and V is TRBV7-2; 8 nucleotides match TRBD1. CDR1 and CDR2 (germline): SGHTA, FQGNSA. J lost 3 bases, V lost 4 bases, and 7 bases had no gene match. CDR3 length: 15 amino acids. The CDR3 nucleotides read TGTGCCAGCAGCTCCGGACAGGGAGGCTACTATGGCTACACCTTC. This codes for CASSSGQGGYYGYTF.

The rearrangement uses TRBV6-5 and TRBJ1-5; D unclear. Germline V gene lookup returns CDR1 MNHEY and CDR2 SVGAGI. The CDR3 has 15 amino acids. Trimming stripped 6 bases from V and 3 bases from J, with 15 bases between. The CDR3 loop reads CASRPPGHFNQPQHF. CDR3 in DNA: TGTGCCAGCAGACCCCCGGGCCACTTCAATCAGCCCCAGCATTTT.